The TCR beta chain under discussion was sequenced for a study of CD8+ T cells in alopecia areata. About the study: Treated patients swallowed 5 to 10 mg of oral tofacitinib twice daily. Treatment ran 6 to 18 months, with 6 months of follow-up afterward.

CDR1 and CDR2 from the germline V gene are SNHLY and FYNNEI. The CDR3 is 13 residues long. The V end was cut by 6 bases, the J end by 7 bases, with 16 bases between. For this clone: Its antigen remains unidentified.

Sequencing relied on a cDNA template that was reverse transcribed from extracted RNA. Libraries were prepared by immunoSEQ multiplex PCR; TCRdb keeps only in-frame clonotypes and omits some of them. Of more than 100,000 clones listed, roughly 58% are singletons. Study-level results: Clonality exceeded that of normal scalp in lesional scalp, most notably in alopecia totalis/universalis.

Sampling of alopecia areata patients yielded lesional scalp punch biopsies as well as peripheral blood. The specimen comprised CD4+ T cells sorted from blood, sampled at week 0. The TCR comes from a human donor with alopecia areata. The chain couples TRBV2 to TRBJ2-7; the D gene is possibly TRBD2 (5 bases). DNA of the CDR3: TGTGCCAGCAGATGGGAGAAAGTCGGAGAGCAGTACTTC. This encodes CASRWEKVGEQYF.